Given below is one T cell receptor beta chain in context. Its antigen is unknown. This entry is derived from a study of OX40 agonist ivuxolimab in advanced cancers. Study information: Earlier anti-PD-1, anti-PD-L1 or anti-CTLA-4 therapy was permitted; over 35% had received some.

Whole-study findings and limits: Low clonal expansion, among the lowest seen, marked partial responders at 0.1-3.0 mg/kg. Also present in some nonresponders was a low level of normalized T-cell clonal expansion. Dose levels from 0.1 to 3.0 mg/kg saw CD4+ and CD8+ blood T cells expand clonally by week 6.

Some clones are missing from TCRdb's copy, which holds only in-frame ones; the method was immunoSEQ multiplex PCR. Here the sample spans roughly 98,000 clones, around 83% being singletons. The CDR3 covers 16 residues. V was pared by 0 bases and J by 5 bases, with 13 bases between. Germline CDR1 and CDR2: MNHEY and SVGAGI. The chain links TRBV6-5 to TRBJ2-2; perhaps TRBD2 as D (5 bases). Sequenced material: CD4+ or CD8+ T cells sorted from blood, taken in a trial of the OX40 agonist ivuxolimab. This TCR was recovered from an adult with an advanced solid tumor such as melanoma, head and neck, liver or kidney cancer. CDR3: CASSYSKARRTGELFF. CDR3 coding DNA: TGTGCCAGCAGTTACTCGAAGGCCAGGAGGACCGGGGAGCTGTTTTTT.